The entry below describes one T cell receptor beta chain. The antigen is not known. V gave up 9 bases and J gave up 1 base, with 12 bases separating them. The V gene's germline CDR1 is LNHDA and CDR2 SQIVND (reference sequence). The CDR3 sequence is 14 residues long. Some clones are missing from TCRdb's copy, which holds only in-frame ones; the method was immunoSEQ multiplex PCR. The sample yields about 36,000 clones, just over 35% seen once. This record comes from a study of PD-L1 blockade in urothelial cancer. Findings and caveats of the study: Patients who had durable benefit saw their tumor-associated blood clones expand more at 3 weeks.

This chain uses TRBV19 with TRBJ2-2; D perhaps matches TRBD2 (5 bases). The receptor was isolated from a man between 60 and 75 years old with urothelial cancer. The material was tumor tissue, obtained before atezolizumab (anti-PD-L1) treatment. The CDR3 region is CASTQAGNTGELFF. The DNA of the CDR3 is TGTGCCAGCACCCAGGCGGGGAACACCGGGGAGCTGTTTTTT.